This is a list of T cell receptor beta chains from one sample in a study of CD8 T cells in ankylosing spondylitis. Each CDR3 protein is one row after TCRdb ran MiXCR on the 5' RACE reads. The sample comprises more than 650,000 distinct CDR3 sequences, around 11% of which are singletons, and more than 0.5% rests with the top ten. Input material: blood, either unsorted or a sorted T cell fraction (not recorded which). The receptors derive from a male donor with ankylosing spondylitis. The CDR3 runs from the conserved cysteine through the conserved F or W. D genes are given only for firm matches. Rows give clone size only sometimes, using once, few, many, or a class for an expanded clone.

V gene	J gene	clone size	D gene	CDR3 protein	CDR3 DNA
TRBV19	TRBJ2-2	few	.	CASLLQGFNTGELFF	TGTGCCAGCTTATTACAGGGATTCAACACCGGGGAGCTGTTTTTT
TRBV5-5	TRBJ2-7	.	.	CASSLLGGYPYEQYF	TGTGCCAGCAGCCTACTGGGAGGCTACCCCTACGAGCAGTACTTC
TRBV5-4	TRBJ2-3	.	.	CASSLSDYTDTQYF	TGTGCCAGCAGCTTATCCGATTACACAGATACGCAGTATTTT
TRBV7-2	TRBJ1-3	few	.	CASTPTGSGNTIYF	TGTGCCAGCACCCCTACAGGGTCAGGAAACACCATATATTTT
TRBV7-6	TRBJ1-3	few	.	CASSLQPDSGNTIYF	TGTGCCAGCAGCTTACAGCCTGACTCTGGAAACACCATATATTTT
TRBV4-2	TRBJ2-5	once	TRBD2	CASSQRGGRGGDVETQYF	TGTGCCAGCAGCCAACGGGGCGGCCGCGGGGGAGACGTGGAGACCCAGTACTTC
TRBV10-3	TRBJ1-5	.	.	CAISESLLRRNQPQHF	TGTGCCATCAGTGAGTCGCTGCTACGGAGGAATCAGCCCCAGCATTTT
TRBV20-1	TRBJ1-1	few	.	CSAREGSGGTEAFF	TGCAGTGCTAGAGAAGGGTCTGGGGGAACTGAAGCTTTCTTT
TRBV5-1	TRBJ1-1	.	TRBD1	CASSIDREGEAFF	TGCGCCAGCAGCATTGACAGGGAGGGAGAAGCTTTCTTT
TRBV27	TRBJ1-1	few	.	CASSSGWATEAFF	TGTGCCAGCAGTTCCGGCTGGGCGACTGAAGCTTTCTTT
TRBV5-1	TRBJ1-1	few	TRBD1	CASSSRTGGGNTEAFF	TGCGCCAGCAGCTCGAGGACAGGGGGCGGGAACACTGAAGCTTTCTTT
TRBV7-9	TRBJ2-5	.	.	CASSLRSSQETQYF	TGTGCCAGCAGCTTGAGGTCTAGTCAAGAGACCCAGTACTTC